The present T cell receptor (beta chain) was sequenced within a study of blood T cell repertoires in COVID-19. In the study overall: Material from acute and convalescent COVID-19 was sourced from the United States, Italy and Spain. PBMCs, B-cell-depleted T cells, or T cells were the source of the cDNA or gDNA that made up the material.

Authors' data handling: Researchers report that nucleated cell counts were estimated from reference gene primer amplification. Repertoires were generated with immunoSEQ multiplex PCR, while TCRdb's copy carries only in-frame clones and drops some. The V and J calls and clone size come from that table; D and trimming were worked out from the DNA. The data hold roughly 180,000 clones, with about 78% observed a single time. This clone was recorded a few times. The origin of this receptor is a woman aged 45-65 years with active or convalescent COVID-19. The sequenced material came from peripheral blood.

The CDR3 DNA is TGTGCCTGGAGTGTACGGGGGAGAAGCTCCTATAATTCACCCCTCCACTTT. Translated: CAWSVRGRSSYNSPLHF. The rearrangement joins TRBV30 to TRBJ1-6, with a tentative D call TRBD1 (5 bases). Looked up from germline, CDR1 is GTSNPN and CDR2 is SVGIG (reference sequence). CDR3 length: 17 amino acids. The V end was cut by 0 bases, the J end by 0 bases, with 12 bases between.